The clone carrying this TCR beta chain was observed a handful of times. Its antigen is still unknown. A multiplex PCR containing 32 V primers and 13 J primers was used to amplify TCR beta CDR3. TCRdb independently ran MiXCR on the multiplex PCR reads; one entry per CDR3 protein. The repertoire consists of roughly 20,000 distinct CDR3 sequences, with under 35% occurring once and the leading ten covering roughly 4.5%. The data are from a study of immune heterogeneity within non-small cell lung tumors. Study in general: It was found that the tumors were 4 squamous cell carcinomas, over nine non-squamous carcinomas and 1 not otherwise specified. Study-wide results and caveats: Within a patient, dominant CDR3 beta clonotypes were shared across sites, though different locations had unique frequent clones.

This CDR3 region has 15 residues. Germline V gives CDR1 DFQATT, CDR2 SNEGSKA (reference sequence). The trim removed 2 bases at V and 5 bases at J, leaving 6 bases unmatched. Per sample, approximately 600 ng of bulk tumor genomic DNA was the template used. Widely spaced biopsies, several per primary tumor, were obtained at surgery. Those enrolled were patients newly diagnosed with untreated non-small cell lung cancer and undergoing curative surgery. Everyone who gave samples had just been diagnosed with non-small cell lung cancer and was having surgery with curative intent. The sample consisted of lung tumor tissue. This chain uses TRBV20-1 with TRBJ2-3; 11 positions agree with TRBD2. This clonotype was sampled from a man aged 40-55 years with non-small cell lung cancer. The CDR3 DNA reads as TGCAGTGCTAGACTTCTAGCGGGAGGCAGAGATACGCAGTATTTT. Its translation is CSARLLAGGRDTQYF.